This T cell receptor beta chain was found in a study of T cells in Graves' hyperthyroidism and ophthalmopathy. Uncontrolled infection, other autoimmune disease, pregnancy or lactation barred patients from enrollment. Amplified TCR beta CDR3 regions came from RNA transcripts. The study used the HTBI primer set for a first-round RT-PCR of the TCR CDR3. From the multiplex PCR reads, TCRdb called clonotypes with MiXCR, one entry per CDR3 protein. The data show hundreds of thousands of distinct CDR3 sequences, with over 35% seen just once and over 8% held by the top ten. Trimming cost V 5 bases and J 1 base; bases outside gene matches: 10. CDR3 length equals 17 residues. Looked up from germline, CDR1 is MNHNS and CDR2 is SASEGT.

The chain combines TRBV6-1 with TRBJ1-1; TRBD1 aligns across 10 bases. The TCR was taken from a man aged 18 to 29 with Graves' hyperthyroidism. The sequenced sample was blood. CDR3: CASSYGGQGIGNTEAFF. CDR3 in DNA: TGTGCCAGCAGTTATGGGGGACAGGGGATTGGGAACACTGAAGCTTTCTTT.